A single sample gave rise to the 17 T cell receptor beta chains below, sequenced in a study of T cell responses to AZD1222 COVID-19 vaccine (dated by TCRdb to the early 2020s). Library preparation used the immunoSEQ multiplex PCR assay. TCRdb's version of the immuneACCESS table is confined to in-frame rearrangements and falls short of the full clone set. An unresolved V gene accounts for under half of the shortfall where checked; the remainder is of unknown origin. The sample table shows about 130,000 clones, and 75% to 90% are seen once. The top ten hold approximately 6.8% of the sample. In the paper's terms, the time point label means: baseline before first vaccination. The sample was peripheral blood, taken on day 0 of AZD1222 vaccination. These receptors originate from an adult in good health.

This clone was seen ten or more times. This chain joins TRBV6-2 or TRBV6-3 and TRBJ1-5, with D tentatively TRBD1 (6 bases). The V end lost 0 bases, the J end lost 4 bases, and 10 bases lay between the germline ends. The germline CDR1 and CDR2 sequences are MNHEY and SVGEGT. The CDR3 totals 15 residues. This CDR3 is CASSYSARGNQPQHF. CDR3 coding DNA: TGTGCCAGCAGTTACTCGGCTAGGGGGAATCAGCCCCAGCATTTT.

This clone was counted once. The CDR3 nucleotides read TGCGCCAGCAGCCAAGTCGCGACTGGGGCCAACGTCCTGACTTTC. This gives the protein CASSQVATGANVLTF. V usage is TRBV4-1 and J usage is TRBJ2-6, with no clear D. The V end lost 1 base, the J end lost 2 bases, and 6 bases lay between the germline ends. This CDR3 region has 15 residues. Germline CDR1 and CDR2: MGHRA and YSYEKL.

This clone was observed once. This chain uses TRBV18 with TRBJ1-4, with TRBD1 identical over 7 bases. Germline V lookup: CDR1 KGHSH, CDR2 LQKENI. V lost 9 bases and J lost 7; bases outside the gene matches: 20. This CDR3 contains 17 residues. The CDR3 nucleotides read TGTGCCAGTTCAAAAACCGGGACAGATGATGTGTCTGAAAAACTGTTTTTT. The encoded protein is CASSKTGTDDVSEKLFF.

This clone was recorded once. V is TRBV30 and J is TRBJ1-5; TRBD1 is a possible D gene (5 bases). The CDR3 has 13 residues. Trimming left V 5 bases short and J 2 bases short, with 10 bases between. From germline, CDR1 is GTSNPN and CDR2 SVGIG (reference sequence). The CDR3 spells CAWGARGNQPQHF. The CDR3 bases are TGTGCCTGGGGGGCCCGGGGCAATCAGCCCCAGCATTTT.

The rearrangement links TRBV6-2 or TRBV6-3 to TRBJ1-5; 7 bases align to TRBD1. CDR1 is MNHEY and CDR2 is SVGEGT in the germline V gene. With 5 bases clipped from V and 6 bases from J, the junction kept 10 bases outside the gene matches. The CDR3 consists of 15 residues. CDR3 residues: CASSPPGPGGQPQHF. The CDR3 DNA is TGTGCCAGCAGTCCGCCGGGCCCAGGGGGTCAGCCCCAGCATTTT.

The chain employs TRBV19 and TRBJ1-6, with 10 bases matching TRBD1. With 10 bases clipped from V and 9 bases from J, the junction kept 12 bases outside the gene matches. Germline V gene lookup returns CDR1 LNHDA and CDR2 SQIVND (reference sequence). This CDR3 is built from 15 residues. CDR3 residues: CATSLGGTGASPLHF. In DNA form, the CDR3 reads TGTGCCACCTCGCTGGGAGGGACAGGGGCTTCACCCCTCCACTTT. The full variable domain, completed using reference TRBV19 and TRBJ1-6, is DGGITQSPKYLFRKEGQNVTLSCEQNLNHDAMYWYRQDPGQGLRLIYYSQIVNDFQKGDIAEGYSVSREKKESFPLTVTSAQKNPTAFYLCATSLGGTGASPLHFGNGTRLTVT.

CDR3 in amino acids: CASSPSAPNTEAFF. In DNA form, the CDR3 reads TGTGCCAGCAGCCCATCAGCCCCGAACACTGAAGCTTTCTTT. The chain employs TRBV6-6 and TRBJ1-1; D unclear. V was cut by 6 bases and J by 1 base, with 12 bases left in between. CDR1 and CDR2 (germline): MNHNY, SVGAGI (reference sequence). The CDR3 covers 14 residues.

The chain recombines TRBV7-4 with TRBJ2-2; D possibly uses TRBD1 or TRBD2 (5 bases each). Germline-derived CDR1 and CDR2 are SGHVT and SQSDAQ. Between the trimmed V and J ends, which lost 4 bases and 6 bases, there was a span of 18 bases. The CDR3 consists of 16 residues. CDR3 in DNA: TGTGCCAGCAGCTCTCGGGAATGTTGGACACCCGGGGAGCTGTTTTTT. Protein product: CASSSRECWTPGELFF. Using reference TRBV7-4 and TRBJ2-2 for the parts outside the CDR3, the full variable domain is GAGVSQSPRYKVAKRGRDVALRCDSISGHVTLYWYRQTLGQGSEVLTYSQSDAQRDKSGRPSGRFSAERPERSVSTLKIQRTEQGDSAVYLCASSSRECWTPGELFFGEGSRLTVL.

V gene TRBV5-1 combines with J gene TRBJ2-2; TRBD1 aligns across 12 bases. Germline CDR1 reads SGHRS; CDR2 reads YFSETQ. This CDR3 is 19 amino acids long. The V segment lost 3 bases and the J segment 2 bases; nucleotides outside the gene matches: 11. The CDR3 nucleotides read TGCGCCAGCAGCTCCTGGGACAGGGGGCGTAAATTAAACACCGGGGAGCTGTTTTTT. It translates to CASSSWDRGRKLNTGELFF. The full variable domain, rest sourced from reference TRBV5-1 and TRBJ2-2, is KAGVTQTPRYLIKTRGQQVTLSCSPISGHRSVSWYQQTPGQGLQFLFEYFSETQRNKGNFPGRFSGRQFSNSRSEMNVSTLELGDSALYLCASSSWDRGRKLNTGELFFGEGSRLTVL.

V and J are TRBV13 and TRBJ1-3; D gene uncertain. V gave up 3 bases and J gave up 0 bases, with 0 bases separating them. This CDR3 has 12 amino acids. In germline, CDR1 is PRHDT, CDR2 FYEKMQ (reference sequence). The DNA for the CDR3 is TGTGCCAGCAGCTTCTCTGGAAACACCATATATTTT. Its translation: CASSFSGNTIYF. The variable domain in full, with the rest retrieved from reference TRBV13 and TRBJ1-3, is AAGVIQSPRHLIKEKRETATLKCYPIPRHDTVYWYQQGPGQDPQFLISFYEKMQSDKGSIPDRFSAQQFSDYHSELNMSSLELGDSALYFCASSFSGNTIYFGEGSWLTVV.

The J gene is TRBJ1-5, the V gene TRBV6-2 or TRBV6-3; 8 positions agree with TRBD1. Germline values: CDR1 MNHEY, CDR2 SVGEGT. J was trimmed by 7 bases and V by 4 bases; bases with no gene match: 6. The CDR3 contains 14 residues. The CDR3 reads CASSSDREGQPQHF. In nucleotides, the CDR3 is TGTGCCAGCAGTTCGGACAGGGAAGGGCAGCCCCAGCATTTT.

The V call is TRBV15, the J call TRBJ1-6, with D possibly matching TRBD1 (5 bases). Germline V lookup: CDR1 LNHNV, CDR2 YYDKDF (reference sequence). V was trimmed by 3 bases and J by 0 bases, leaving 9 bases between them. The CDR3 is 16 residues long. This CDR3 reads CATSSGGGSYNSPLHF. CDR3 DNA: TGTGCCACCAGCAGCGGTGGGGGCTCCTATAATTCACCCCTCCACTTT.

The chain links TRBV7-2 to TRBJ1-5, with D hard to call. V lost 5 bases, J lost 2 bases, and 13 bases lay in between. Germline V gene sequence: CDR1 SGHTA, CDR2 FQGNSA. This CDR3 is 15 amino acids long. The CDR3 sequence: CASSQFSGGNQPQHF. The CDR3 DNA reads TGTGCCAGCAGCCAATTCAGTGGGGGCAATCAGCCCCAGCATTTT.

This clone was recorded once. V gene TRBV27 combines with J gene TRBJ2-7; D possibly corresponds to TRBD2 (6 bases). Germline lookup yields CDR1 MNHEY and CDR2 SMNVEV (reference sequence). Trimming removed 1 base at V and 0 bases at J, with 10 bases between. CDR3 size: 15 residues. For the CDR3, the DNA is TGTGCCAGCAGTTTATATCCCGGGAGCTCCTACGAGCAGTACTTC. Protein product: CASSLYPGSSYEQYF.

V usage is TRBV7-2 and J usage is TRBJ1-5; D might be TRBD1 (5 bases). This CDR3 has 15 amino acids. The germline CDR1 and CDR2 sequences are SGHTA and FQGNSA. V was pared by 2 bases and J by 5 bases, with 13 bases between. CDR3 bases: TGTGCCAGCAGCTTAACAGACAGAGCCCATCAGCCCCAGCATTTT. It codes for CASSLTDRAHQPQHF.

The J gene is TRBJ1-2, the V gene TRBV3-1 (or the pseudogene TRBV3-2); D gene uncertain. Germline lookup yields CDR1 LGHDT and CDR2 YNNKEL (reference sequence). The CDR3 totals 15 residues. V lost 0 bases, J lost 2 bases, and 10 bases lay in between. This chain's CDR3 is CASSQDRRRNYGYTF. CDR3 nucleotides: TGTGCCAGCAGCCAAGATCGGCGGAGAAACTATGGCTACACCTTC.

V usage is TRBV2 and J usage is TRBJ1-1, with D uncertain. With 0 bases removed from V and 0 bases from J, the gap between germline ends came to 8 bases. The CDR3 has 15 amino acids. Germline values: CDR1 SNHLY, CDR2 FYNNEI. This CDR3 reads CASSEAERMNTEAFF. The CDR3 nucleotides read TGTGCCAGCAGTGAAGCGGAGCGGATGAACACTGAAGCTTTCTTT. The full variable domain, its missing parts supplied by reference TRBV2 and TRBJ1-1, is EPEVTQTPSHQVTQMGQEVILRCVPISNHLYFYWYRQILGQKVEFLVSFYNNEISEKSEIFDDQFSVERPDGSNFTLKIRSTKLEDSAMYFCASSEAERMNTEAFFGQGTRLTVV.